This TCR beta chain stems from a study of T cell changes during pregnancy in multiple sclerosis. The CDR3 length is 15 residues. Trimming removed 1 base at V and 10 bases at J, with 15 bases between. Per germline, CDR1 SGDLS and CDR2 YYNGEE. Data came from immunoSEQ multiplex PCR; TCRdb stores just in-frame clones and leaves some out. Counted here are 50,000 to 65,000 clones, approximately 92% occurring once; the ten biggest clones make up about 0.93%. The chain joins TRBV9 to TRBJ1-6, with D possibly TRBD1 on 6 matching bases. The TCR sequence derives from a female donor with multiple sclerosis, enrolled in a pregnancy study. This specimen consisted of peripheral blood, obtained in the first trimester of pregnancy. The CDR3 bases are TGTGCCAGCAGCGTATGGGGGGGGCCTGACTCACCCCTCCACTTT. This translates into CASSVWGGPDSPLHF. The entire variable domain, with the rest obtained from reference TRBV9 and TRBJ1-6, is as follows: DSGVTQTPKHLITATGQRVTLRCSPRSGDLSVYWYQQSLDQGLQFLIQYYNGEERAKGNILERFSAQQFPDLHSELNLSSLELGDSALYFCASSVWGGPDSPLHFGNGTRLTVT.